The rows below give T cell receptor beta chains drawn from one sample of a study of T cells after yellow fever vaccination. TCRdb re-called the 5' RACE reads through MiXCR, storing one row per CDR3 protein. The data contain a few hundred thousand distinct CDR3 sequences, around 3.9% of them singletons. The sequencing here drew on PBMCs, taken 5 days after the yellow fever booster vaccination. The source is a man aged 18 to 35 who received the YFV17D yellow fever vaccine. The CDR3 runs from the conserved cysteine through the conserved F or W. The D gene is left open where the match is weak. Expanded clones are given a class, and other clones once, few, many or no size at all.

abundance | j_gene | d_gene | v_gene | CDR3aa | CDR3nt
- | TRBJ2-1 | TRBD1 | TRBV7-2 | CASSSQGAGYNEQFF | TGTGCCAGCAGCTCACAGGGGGCGGGATACAATGAGCAGTTCTTC
few | TRBJ1-2 | - | TRBV7-2 | CASSLTGIANYGYTF | TGTGCCAGCAGCCTCACAGGGATTGCTAACTATGGCTACACCTTC
many | TRBJ2-1 | - | TRBV7-2 | CASSPSGNEQFF | TGTGCCAGCAGTCCGTCCGGGAATGAGCAGTTCTTC
few | TRBJ2-5 | - | TRBV5-4 | CASSLGLGAGQETQYF | TGTGCCAGCAGCTTGGGGTTGGGGGCCGGGCAAGAGACCCAGTACTTC
few | TRBJ2-3 | TRBD2 | TRBV7-2 | CASSLGGGGARDTQYF | TGTGCCAGCAGCTTAGGCGGCGGGGGGGCTCGAGATACGCAGTATTTT
few | TRBJ2-5 | - | TRBV5-1 | CASIPDNQETQYF | TGCGCCAGCATCCCGGACAACCAAGAGACCCAGTACTTC
many | TRBJ2-3 | - | TRBV5-1 | CASSLGTGTDTQYF | TGCGCCAGCAGCTTGGGTACAGGGACAGATACGCAGTATTTT
- | TRBJ1-2 | - | TRBV5-4 | CASSFFTVSYGYTF | TGTGCCAGCAGCTTTTTTACAGTGAGCTATGGCTACACCTTC
- | TRBJ1-5 | - | TRBV20-1 | CSARGEGVGPQHF | TGCAGTGCTAGAGGGGAGGGGGTCGGGCCCCAGCATTTT
many | TRBJ2-1 | - | TRBV5-1 | CASSLNSGYNEQFF | TGCGCCAGCAGCTTGAATAGCGGCTACAATGAGCAGTTCTTC
- | TRBJ1-5 | - | TRBV29-1 | CSVAVTENQPQHF | TGCAGCGTTGCAGTGACAGAGAATCAGCCCCAGCATTTT
- | TRBJ2-2 | - | TRBV5-1 | CASTDKYTGELFF | TGCGCCAGCACAGACAAATATACCGGGGAGCTGTTTTTT
- | TRBJ2-1 | TRBD1 | TRBV13 | CASSPPGRGNEQFF | TGTGCCAGCAGCCCCCCGGGCAGGGGGAATGAGCAGTTCTTC
few | TRBJ1-3 | - | TRBV10-1 | CASSETSGNTIYF | TGCGCCAGCAGTGAGACCTCTGGAAACACCATATATTTT
few | TRBJ1-2 | TRBD1 | TRBV7-6 | CASSLGQGEIYGYTF | TGTGCCAGCAGCCTCGGACAGGGGGAGATCTATGGCTACACCTTC
many | TRBJ1-1 | - | TRBV7-8 | CASSPAGDTEAFF | TGTGCCAGCAGCCCGGCGGGGGACACTGAAGCTTTCTTT
- | TRBJ2-3 | - | TRBV3-1 | CASSQLDTQYF | TGTGCCAGCAGCCAACTAGATACGCAGTATTTT
many | TRBJ1-2 | TRBD1 | TRBV6-5 | CASSYSTGWDGYTF | TGTGCCAGCAGTTACTCGACAGGGTGGGATGGCTACACCTTC
few | TRBJ2-1 | - | TRBV5-1 | CASSLGRVSPYNEQFF | TGCGCCAGCAGCCTGGGACGGGTCTCCCCCTACAATGAGCAGTTCTTC
few | TRBJ1-4 | - | TRBV4-1 | CASSRVLAHRATNEKLFF | TGCGCCAGCAGCCGAGTCCTAGCACACAGAGCAACTAATGAAAAACTGTTTTTT
- | TRBJ1-1 | - | TRBV5-5 | CASSLAQLNTEAFF | TGTGCCAGCAGCTTGGCGCAATTGAACACTGAAGCTTTCTTT
many | TRBJ1-1 | - | TRBV7-9 | CASSLGKAEAFF | TGTGCCAGCAGCTTAGGCAAAGCGGAAGCTTTCTTT
- | TRBJ2-3 | TRBD1 | TRBV20-1 | CSAVTGVADTQYF | TGCAGTGCTGTGACAGGGGTGGCAGATACGCAGTATTTT
many | TRBJ2-1 | TRBD2 | TRBV12-3/TRBV12-4 | CASSRLAGDGEQFF | TGTGCCAGCAGTCGACTAGCGGGGGATGGTGAGCAGTTCTTC
- | TRBJ2-3 | TRBD1 | TRBV20-1 | CSARVPGTGITDTQYF | TGCAGTGCTAGAGTCCCCGGGACAGGTATCACAGATACGCAGTATTTT
few | TRBJ1-1 | TRBD1 | TRBV19 | CASSGGQATEAFF | TGTGCCAGTAGCGGGGGACAGGCCACTGAAGCTTTCTTT
- | TRBJ1-2 | - | TRBV6-2/TRBV6-3 | CASSEEEQGYYGYTF | TGTGCCAGCAGTGAAGAGGAACAGGGCTACTATGGCTACACCTTC
few | TRBJ2-7 | TRBD1 | TRBV7-3 | CASSRGQGANYEQYF | TGTGCCAGCAGCCGGGGACAGGGGGCAAACTACGAGCAGTACTTC
- | TRBJ2-7 | - | TRBV4-1 | CASSQGDASYEQYF | TGCGCCAGCAGCCAAGGGGACGCCTCCTACGAGCAGTACTTC
- | TRBJ2-5 | TRBD2 | TRBV2 | CASSVTAGEETQYF | TGTGCCAGCAGTGTGACGGCGGGGGAGGAGACCCAGTACTTC
few | TRBJ1-1 | - | TRBV7-9 | CASSLGSLEAFF | TGTGCCAGCAGCTTAGGAAGTTTAGAAGCTTTCTTT
- | TRBJ2-5 | - | TRBV15 | CATSRDRVSSETQYF | TGTGCCACCAGCAGAGATCGGGTTAGTTCGGAGACCCAGTACTTC
few | TRBJ1-2 | - | TRBV28 | CASSLGGQGRYGYTF | TGTGCCAGCAGTTTAGGCGGGCAGGGGAGGTATGGCTACACCTTC
- | TRBJ2-5 | TRBD2 | TRBV20-1 | CSAHPGGQETQYF | TGCAGTGCTCACCCGGGGGGGCAAGAGACCCAGTACTTC
- | TRBJ1-6 | - | TRBV6-6 | CASSFVESPLHF | TGTGCCAGCAGTTTCGTCGAATCACCCCTCCACTTT
- | TRBJ2-3 | - | TRBV27 | CASTNKTDTQYF | TGTGCCAGCACCAATAAGACAGATACGCAGTATTTT
few | TRBJ1-2 | TRBD1 | TRBV29-1 | CSVGGQGAVGYTF | TGCAGCGTTGGTGGGCAGGGGGCCGTTGGCTACACCTTC
few | TRBJ1-2 | - | TRBV6-5 | CASSYNGEAIYGYTF | TGTGCCAGCAGTTACAACGGAGAAGCTATCTATGGCTACACCTTC
few | TRBJ1-4 | - | TRBV5-6 | CASKKGPINEKLFF | TGTGCCAGCAAGAAGGGACCAATTAATGAAAAACTGTTTTTT
many | TRBJ1-1 | - | TRBV9 | CASTPQANTEAFF | TGTGCCAGCACCCCACAGGCGAACACTGAAGCTTTCTTT
many | TRBJ2-3 | - | TRBV9 | CASSVGGTADTQYF | TGTGCCAGCAGCGTAGGGGGAACCGCAGATACGCAGTATTTT
few | TRBJ1-1 | TRBD1 | TRBV10-3 | CASGGASWDTEAFF | TGTGCCTCAGGGGGGGCCTCTTGGGACACTGAAGCTTTCTTT
- | TRBJ2-3 | - | TRBV5-4 | CASSGRGTVQYF | TGTGCCAGCAGCGGGAGGGGGACCGTGCAGTATTTT
- | TRBJ1-2 | TRBD1 | TRBV5-4 | CASAKDRADGYTF | TGTGCCAGCGCCAAGGACAGGGCTGACGGCTACACCTTC
- | TRBJ1-5 | - | TRBV18 | CASSPTDGNQPQHF | TGTGCCAGCTCACCAACGGACGGCAATCAGCCCCAGCATTTT
- | TRBJ1-2 | - | TRBV4-3 | CASSQVRNYGYTF | TGCGCCAGCAGCCAAGTTAGGAACTATGGCTACACCTTC
- | TRBJ1-1 | - | TRBV5-1 | CASRPEMNTEAFF | TGCGCCAGCAGGCCTGAAATGAACACTGAAGCTTTCTTT
- | TRBJ2-5 | - | TRBV5-1 | CASSHRVVGETQYF | TGCGCCAGCAGCCACAGGGTGGTAGGAGAGACCCAGTACTTC
many | TRBJ2-3 | TRBD2 | TRBV5-1 | CASSLGGGSDTQYF | TGCGCCAGCAGCTTGGGCGGGGGATCGGATACGCAGTATTTT
many | TRBJ2-3 | TRBD2 | TRBV7-3 | CASSSGLAGGGTDTQYF | TGTGCCAGCAGCTCGGGACTAGCGGGGGGCGGCACAGATACGCAGTATTTT
- | TRBJ1-5 | - | TRBV29-1 | CSVGLGGPGNQPQHF | TGCAGCGTTGGTCTCGGGGGGCCGGGCAATCAGCCCCAGCATTTT
many | TRBJ1-3 | - | TRBV4-1 | CASSQGWVSGNTIYF | TGCGCCAGCAGCCAAGGATGGGTCTCTGGAAACACCATATATTTT
few | TRBJ2-3 | TRBD2 | TRBV27 | CASSFQRGGSDTQYF | TGTGCCAGCAGTTTCCAGCGGGGGGGCTCAGATACGCAGTATTTT
many | TRBJ2-3 | - | TRBV7-9 | CASSFRVPSTDTQYF | TGTGCCAGCAGCTTCCGGGTCCCAAGCACAGATACGCAGTATTTT
many | TRBJ2-7 | TRBD1 | TRBV5-1 | CASSLVGQGAYEQYF | TGCGCCAGCAGCTTGGTAGGACAGGGGGCCTACGAGCAGTACTTC
- | TRBJ2-6 | - | TRBV6-5 | CASSYFGLRISSGANVLTF | TGTGCCAGCAGTTACTTCGGACTACGGATAAGCTCTGGGGCCAACGTCCTGACTTTC
many | TRBJ1-5 | TRBD1 | TRBV4-1 | CASSQRQGGTSNQPQHF | TGCGCCAGCAGCCAGCGACAGGGCGGCACAAGCAATCAGCCCCAGCATTTT
few | TRBJ1-5 | - | TRBV4-2 | CASSQEGMGVSNQPQHF | TGTGCCAGCAGCCAAGAGGGGATGGGGGTTAGCAATCAGCCCCAGCATTTT
few | TRBJ2-1 | - | TRBV18 | CASSPPRRYNEQFF | TGTGCCAGCTCACCCCCGAGGAGGTACAATGAGCAGTTCTTC